The T cell receptor beta chain described here comes from a study of response to subunit inactivated influenza vaccine. Study results and caveats: The authors offered the suggestion that each seasonal influenza vaccination recruits few new T cells.

TCRdb called the RT-PCR reads again in MiXCR, with one record for every CDR3 protein. This table holds 280,000 or so distinct CDR3 sequences, 21% found once. Germline-derived CDR1 and CDR2 are SGHVS and FQNEAQ. The ends were cut back, 5 bases at V and 4 bases at J, with 18 bases in the middle. This CDR3 region has 15 residues. Of note for this clonotype: Antigen specificity is unknown.

Sequencing used PBMCs from blood, obtained 21 months after vaccination. The receptor was derived from a man between 45 and 75 years old who received an inactivated influenza vaccine. This chain joins TRBV7-8 and TRBJ2-7; D is unclear. The CDR3 here is CASSPERMTFYEQYF. The CDR3 bases are TGTGCCAGCAGCCCCGAACGGATGACTTTTTACGAGCAGTACTTC.